The 21 T cell receptor beta chains below all came from one sample that was sequenced in a study of cytomegalovirus exposure and HLA in healthy donors. Primers: 60 Vbeta forward and 13 Jbeta reverse. Clones were read by immunoSEQ multiplex PCR, and TCRdb kept only the in-frame ones, dropping some. In the table there are a few hundred thousand clones, around three quarters of which are singletons. Sample: PBMCs. These receptors were obtained from a middle-aged man in good health and CMV-seronegative.

The rearrangement uses TRBV19 and TRBJ1-4, with TRBD1 matching 12 bases. The germline V gene encodes CDR1 LNHDA and CDR2 SQIVND (reference sequence). The CDR3 has 18 amino acids. V lost 4 bases to trimming and J lost 3 bases; unmatched junction nucleotides: 9. CDR3 in DNA: TGTGCCAGTAGTAGAACCGGGACAGGGGGCTCGGCTAATGAAAAACTGTTTTTT. Its protein product is CASSRTGTGGSANEKLFF.

The chain joins TRBV11-2 to TRBJ1-2; D not resolved. Per the germline V gene, CDR1 is SGHAT and CDR2 is FQNNGV. The V end lost 3 bases, the J end lost 8 bases, and 19 bases lay between the germline ends. CDR3 length: 15 amino acids. The CDR3 here is CASSFSQGGLRGYTF. CDR3 in DNA: TGTGCCAGCAGCTTTTCACAAGGAGGCCTCAGGGGCTACACCTTC.

This chain links TRBV29-1 with TRBJ2-3, with 11 bases identical to TRBD2. Looked up from germline, CDR1 is SQVTM and CDR2 is ANQGSEA. V lost 6 bases to trimming and J lost 6 bases; unmatched junction nucleotides: 14. The CDR3 is 16 residues long. The CDR3 loop is CSVYETTSGVSDTQYF. The CDR3, as DNA: TGCAGCGTCTATGAAACGACTAGCGGGGTTTCGGATACGCAGTATTTT.

This chain links TRBV27 with TRBJ1-2, with 7 nucleotides matching TRBD1. Germline CDR1 and CDR2: MNHEY and SMNVEV (reference sequence). This CDR3 has 15 amino acids. V lost 0 bases and J lost 4; bases outside the gene matches: 5. In DNA, the CDR3 is TGTGCCAGCAGTTTATCCCCCGACAGGGTCTATGGCTACACCTTC. Residues: CASSLSPDRVYGYTF.

The V gene is TRBV10-3, the J gene TRBJ2-3; 8 positions agree with TRBD2. This CDR3 is 14 amino acids long. Looked up from germline, CDR1 is ENHRY and CDR2 is SYGVKD. V gave up 7 bases and J gave up 5 bases; unmatched junction bases: 8. The CDR3 bases are TGTGCCATCAATGGCGGGGGGAGGGTAGATACGCAGTATTTT. It translates to CAINGGGRVDTQYF.

The chain recombines TRBV5-4 with TRBJ1-2; D gene ambiguous. The CDR3 runs to 13 residues. Trimming removed 4 bases at V and 8 bases at J, with 15 bases between. The germline V gene has CDR1 SGHNT and CDR2 YYREEE (reference sequence). The CDR3 region has the DNA TGTGCCAGCAGCCAACAAGGGCGCGGGGGCTACACCTTC. As protein: CASSQQGRGGYTF.

Only one count was recorded for this clone. The chain uses TRBV5-1 and TRBJ2-7; TRBD1 matches at 10 bases. CDR1 SGHRS and CDR2 YFSETQ come from the germline V gene. J was trimmed by 4 bases and V by 4 bases; bases with no gene match: 5. This CDR3 is 14 amino acids long. The CDR3 reads CASSLGQGIYEQYF. DNA for the CDR3: TGCGCCAGCAGCCTGGGACAGGGGATTTACGAGCAGTACTTC.

The V gene is TRBV5-6, the J gene TRBJ2-5; 12 positions agree with TRBD2. The V gene's germline CDR1 is SGHDT and CDR2 YYEEEE. This CDR3 is built from 16 residues. The V segment lost 4 bases and the J segment 5 bases; nucleotides outside the gene matches: 9. CDR3: CASSPPGTSGLETQYF. The DNA of the CDR3 is TGTGCCAGCAGCCCCCCAGGGACTAGCGGGTTGGAGACCCAGTACTTC.

This clone was counted once. This chain joins TRBV6-5 and TRBJ2-7, with TRBD1 matching 9 bases. The trim removed 5 bases at V and 4 bases at J, leaving 6 bases unmatched. Per germline, CDR1 MNHEY and CDR2 SVGAGI. The CDR3 spans 14 residues. DNA for the CDR3: TGTGCCAGCAGTCTTAGGACAGGGGAGTACGAGCAGTACTTC. The encoded protein is CASSLRTGEYEQYF.

The chain joins TRBV21-1 to TRBJ1-5. TRBV21-1 is classified as a pseudogene. The CDR3 is made up of 16 amino acids. The CDR3 sequence: CASSKGRDYSNQPQHF. As DNA, the CDR3 is TGTGCCAGCAGCAAAGGCAGAGACTATAGCAATCAGCCCCAGCATTTT.

This chain links TRBV30 with TRBJ2-1, with 12 positions matching TRBD2. CDR3 size: 16 residues. V shed 2 bases and J 6 bases; nucleotides not matched to a gene: 8. CDR1 is GTSNPN and CDR2 is SVGIG in the germline V gene (reference sequence). The CDR3 bases are TGTGCCTGGAGTCTCCGACTAGCGGGAGCCCCCAATGAGCAGTTCTTC. Translation gives CAWSLRLAGAPNEQFF.

The rearrangement links TRBV10-3 to TRBJ2-1, with a tentative D call TRBD2 (7 bases). V lost 4 bases and J lost 7, with 14 bases in between. Germline CDR1 is ENHRY and CDR2 is SYGVKD. The CDR3 runs to 14 residues. The CDR3 here is CAISGSAGANEQFF. Written as DNA, the CDR3 is TGTGCCATCAGTGGGAGCGCGGGGGCGAATGAGCAGTTCTTC.

The chain employs TRBV2 and TRBJ1-6; D not certain. CDR3 length: 15 residues. Trimming removed 4 bases at V and 9 bases at J, with 16 bases between. The germline V gene encodes CDR1 SNHLY and CDR2 FYNNEI. This chain's CDR3 is CASSVSRGAGSPLHF. The CDR3, as DNA: TGTGCCAGCAGTGTTTCCCGGGGAGCTGGTTCACCCCTCCACTTT.

This clone was counted between two and nine times. V and J are TRBV6-6 and TRBJ2-7; tentatively, D is TRBD2 (6 bases). The CDR3 consists of 12 residues. V shed 5 bases and J shed 4 bases, with 9 bases lying between them. CDR1 is MNHNY, CDR2 SVGAGI, per germline (reference sequence). CDR3 amino acids: CASSPRGYEQYF. The CDR3 DNA reads TGTGCCAGCAGTCCCCGGGGGTACGAGCAGTACTTC.

The chain joins TRBV6-5 to TRBJ2-7, with 8 nucleotides matching TRBD2. The germline V gene encodes CDR1 MNHEY and CDR2 SVGAGI. J lost 3 bases, V lost 6 bases, and 4 bases had no gene match. The CDR3 contains 13 residues. The CDR3 sequence: CASRGGLDYEQYF. Here the CDR3 DNA reads TGTGCCAGCAGAGGGGGACTAGACTACGAGCAGTACTTC.

This clone has more than one count but fewer than ten. V gene TRBV18 combines with J gene TRBJ1-1; the D is unclear. V was pared by 1 base and J by 3 bases, with 3 bases between. Germline V CDR1 and CDR2: KGHSH, LQKENI. The CDR3 length is 12 residues. CDR3 nucleotide sequence: TGTGCCAGCTCACCACGAGACACTGAAGCTTTCTTT. This translates into CASSPRDTEAFF.

To note about this clone: An end of the junction does not agree with germline; a read error may underlie this. This rearrangement joins TRBV7-9 to TRBJ2-3; 11 bases match TRBD2. Germline values: CDR1 SEHNR, CDR2 FQNEAQ (reference sequence). The CDR3 has 17 amino acids. This CDR3 is CSSRPKLSGRARDTQYF. The CDR3 bases are TGTTCCAGCAGGCCCAAACTTAGCGGGAGGGCCAGAGATACGCAGTATTTT.

The chain joins TRBV4-1 to TRBJ1-1; D call uncertain. CDR1 is MGHRA, CDR2 YSYEKL, per germline. V was shortened by 1 base and J by 0 bases, with 6 bases between the two germline ends. The CDR3 is made up of 14 amino acids. CDR3 loop: CASSQGLLNTEAFF. The CDR3 nucleotides are TGCGCCAGCAGCCAAGGACTCCTGAACACTGAAGCTTTCTTT.

The chain links TRBV13 to TRBJ1-2; TRBD1 might be the D (5 bases). Germline V gives CDR1 PRHDT, CDR2 FYEKMQ (reference sequence). V shed 1 base and J shed 2 bases, with 8 bases lying between them. The CDR3 has 14 amino acids. CDR3 sequence reads: CASSLARQNYGYTF. For the CDR3, the DNA is TGTGCCAGCAGCTTAGCGAGACAGAACTATGGCTACACCTTC.

J is TRBJ2-7 and V is TRBV5-1; 14 positions match TRBD2. V lost 4 bases and J lost 6; bases outside the gene matches: 3. From germline, CDR1 is SGHRS and CDR2 YFSETQ. The CDR3 runs 14 residues. The CDR3 coding sequence is TGCGCCAGCAGCCAAGGACTAGCGGGAGGCGAGCAGTACTTC. This codes for CASSQGLAGGEQYF.

This clone showed up just once. The junction and the germline gene differ at one end; a read error may be behind it. This chain uses TRBV7-9 with TRBJ2-3; the match to TRBD2 covers 13 bases. CDR1 and CDR2 (germline): SEHNR, FQNEAQ (reference sequence). The CDR3 covers 15 residues. CDR3 coding DNA: TGTTCCAGCGAAGGACTAGCGGGAGTTGGAGATACGCAGTATTTT. Its protein product is CSSEGLAGVGDTQYF.